The TCR beta chain under discussion was sequenced for a study of T-cell reconstitution after alpha-beta-depleted transplantation in children (dated by TCRdb to 2016 to 2017). Some background on the complete study: Using TCR repertoire profiling, the study followed T-cell immune reconstitution in a quantitative way in children after TCRalphabeta/CD19-depleted allogeneic hematopoietic cell transplantation.

Germline trimming amounts to 1 base on V and 2 bases on J, with 6 as the count of junction bases outside the gene matches. CDR1 is given as SGHRS and CDR2 as YFSETQ, both from the germline V gene. Reading from cysteine to phenylalanine, the CDR3 counts 16 amino acids. The read is trimmed to its CDR3 DNA, 48 bases read in frame from base 1. As regards this clonotype: Its specific antigen is unknown. Base qualities are not provided; no much larger clone lies one nucleotide away.

The library relied on PCR. Instrument used: Illumina HiSeq 2500. To normalize quantification of the TCRbeta repertoire, the TCR libraries were built with molecular barcoding that relied on unique molecular identifiers. TCRdb cleaned the public reads at Q25 with fastp, built clones with MiXCR and kept in-frame beta chains. Under each unique CDR3 protein, matching rows form one entry showing the most common genes and DNA. In this sample the table shows roughly 500,000 distinct CDR3 sequences, around 17% of which occur a single time. Clones ranked in the top ten supply roughly 3.3% of the sample. The chain is made from TRBV5-1 and TRBJ2-5; TRBD2 agrees with 9 junctional bases. The origin of this receptor is a human donor who donated a stem cell graft to a child with acute lymphoblastic leukemia. The material was PBMCs from the stem cell graft donor, obtained from the stem cell graft. The CDR3 reads as follows: CASSLTQRGEQETQYF. The DNA reads TGCGCCAGCAGCTTGACCCAGCGGGGGGAACAAGAGACCCAGTACTTC.